One and the same sample provided the 14 T cell receptor beta chains below, sequenced in a study of beta chain features in type 1 diabetes. General study points: Among all four CD4+ subsets, Type 1 diabetes patients had TCRB CDR3s that were moderately but significantly shorter.

Their specific antigens are unknown. Expressed TCRB transcripts were sequenced because the isolated RNA had all been reverse transcribed beforehand. Only in-frame clones appear in the TCRdb table, and some are missing; sequencing was by immunoSEQ multiplex PCR. The sample shows more than 200,000 clones, approximately 16% of them seen only once. The sample taken for sequencing was naive CD4+ T cells from blood. These receptors all stem from a man aged 30 to 39 with type 1 diabetes.

This clone was counted between two and nine times. The rearrangement uses TRBV9 and TRBJ2-1; 10 bases align to TRBD2. V shed 4 bases and J 7 bases; nucleotides not matched to a gene: 11. CDR1 is SGDLS, CDR2 YYNGEE, per germline. The CDR3 contains 16 residues. In DNA form, the CDR3 reads TGTGCCAGCAGCAATAAGCGGGAGGGCCCTAAGAATGAGCAGTTCTTC. Its protein product is CASSNKREGPKNEQFF.

This clone was observed a handful of times. The chain combines TRBV7-2 with TRBJ2-5, with 7 bases identical to TRBD1. The germline gives CDR1 SGHTA, CDR2 FQGNSA. The CDR3 loop spans 15 amino acids. V shed 4 bases, J shed 2 bases, and the junction held 7 bases outside the gene matches. This CDR3 reads CASSSYGTAQETQYF. The CDR3 DNA sequence: TGTGCCAGCAGCTCTTACGGGACAGCGCAAGAGACCCAGTACTTC.

V and J are TRBV23-1 and TRBJ2-6; D is possibly TRBD1 (7 bases). TRBV23-1 carries the ORF label, with uncertain function. Between the trimmed V and J ends, which lost 0 bases and 0 bases, there was a span of 24 bases. This CDR3 spans 22 amino acids. The CDR3 sequence: CASSQSYELGGTVDSGANVLTF. In DNA, the CDR3 is TGCGCCAGCAGTCAATCTTATGAGTTAGGAGGGACAGTGGACTCTGGGGCCAACGTCCTGACTTTC.

This clone was picked up a small number of times. The J gene is TRBJ1-1, the V gene TRBV30; D is undetermined. The CDR3 runs to 10 residues. The ends were cut back, 3 bases at V and 7 bases at J, with 6 bases in the middle. The germline gives CDR1 GTSNPN, CDR2 SVGIG (reference sequence). As DNA, the CDR3 is TGTGCCTGGAGGACGATTGAAGCTTTCTTT. Translated: CAWRTIEAFF.

Only a few counts were recorded for this clone. The chain has TRBV7-9 and TRBJ2-4; D gene unclear. Germline lookup yields CDR1 SEHNR and CDR2 FQNEAQ (reference sequence). V was cut by 4 bases and J by 5 bases, with 9 bases left in between. The CDR3 is 13 amino acids. The CDR3 DNA reads as TGTGCCAGCAGCTGGAACGAAGAAAACATTCAGTACTTC. Its protein product is CASSWNEENIQYF.

V usage is TRBV4-3 and J usage is TRBJ2-7; 9 nucleotides agree with TRBD1. The junction had 2 bases not matched to a gene; V was cut back by 5 bases and J by 3 bases. CDR3 size: 13 residues. Germline CDR1 is LGHNA and CDR2 is YSLEER. The CDR3 DNA follows: TGCGCCAGCAGCGACAGGGGGGGCTACGAGCAGTACTTC. Encoded protein: CASSDRGGYEQYF.

The J gene is TRBJ2-7, the V gene TRBV7-9; D ambiguous. The CDR3 is made up of 14 amino acids. V lost 2 bases and J 6 bases, leaving 14 bases between the germline ends. CDR1 and CDR2 (germline): SEHNR, FQNEAQ (reference sequence). CDR3 DNA sequence: TGTGCCAGCAGCTTACAGACCGAGTCGCGCGAGCAGTACTTC. Its protein product is CASSLQTESREQYF.

This clone was detected a few times. CDR3 sequence: CSARVNTEAFF. The CDR3 DNA reads TGCAGTGCTCGGGTGAACACTGAAGCTTTCTTT. The chain carries TRBV20-1 and TRBJ1-1, with D unresolved. CDR1 and CDR2 (germline): DFQATT, SNEGSKA (reference sequence). Trimming took 5 bases from V and 0 from J, leaving 4 bases between them. The CDR3 loop spans 11 amino acids.

The table lists this clone with a few counts. V and J are TRBV28 and TRBJ2-7, with 8 bases aligning to TRBD1. Germline CDR1 reads MDHEN; CDR2 reads SYDVKM. The CDR3 is 15 residues long. V shed 5 bases, J shed 4 bases, and the junction held 10 bases outside the gene matches. CDR3 in amino acids: CASSPATGVLYEQYF. The CDR3 DNA reads TGTGCCAGCAGTCCCGCGACAGGGGTCTTGTACGAGCAGTACTTC.

This chain uses TRBV18 with TRBJ2-5; the D is unclear. Deletions cut 0 bases from V and 2 bases from J, with 7 bases between. Germline V gives CDR1 KGHSH, CDR2 LQKENI. The CDR3 sequence is 14 residues long. CDR3 region: CASSPPDTQETQYF. The CDR3 DNA reads TGTGCCAGCTCACCACCTGACACACAAGAGACCCAGTACTTC.

This clone has a handful of counts. The germline gene is not matched at one end of the junction; a read error may be the cause. The rearrangement joins TRBV18 to TRBJ1-2, with D uncertain. The CDR3 covers 16 residues. The V gene's germline CDR1 is KGHSH and CDR2 LQKENI. This CDR3 reads CASSPPQPSANYGYTF. DNA for the CDR3: TGTGCCAGCTCCCCACCACAGCCCTCAGCTAACTATGGCTACACCTTC.

The J gene is TRBJ1-1, the V gene TRBV10-3; no clear D gene. Deletions cut 7 bases from V and 4 bases from J, with 10 bases between. This CDR3 contains 12 residues. CDR1 and CDR2 from the germline V gene are ENHRY and SYGVKD. This CDR3 is CAITQTGTEAFF. The CDR3 DNA reads TGTGCCATCACTCAGACCGGCACTGAAGCTTTCTTT.

This chain connects TRBV30 to TRBJ2-1; 7 nucleotides align to TRBD1. The CDR3 runs 11 residues. J gave up 6 bases and V 7 bases, and 3 bases lay outside the gene matches. CDR1 GTSNPN and CDR2 SVGIG come from the germline V gene (reference sequence). For the CDR3, the DNA is TGTGCCTCCGGGACAGCCAATGAGCAGTTCTTC. Translation: CASGTANEQFF.

This clone was seen more than once but under ten times. This chain joins TRBV18 and TRBJ2-2; TRBD1 is a possible D gene (6 bases). Germline CDR1 is KGHSH and CDR2 is LQKENI. V lost 2 bases and J 6 bases, leaving 10 bases between the germline ends. This CDR3 is 14 amino acids long. CDR3 region: CASSPANRAGELFF. The CDR3 nucleotides are TGTGCCAGCTCACCAGCTAACAGGGCCGGGGAGCTGTTTTTT.